Listed below are T cell receptor beta chains from one sample, sequenced in a study of OX40 agonist ivuxolimab in advanced cancers. The assay was immunoSEQ multiplex PCR, and TCRdb's table has in-frame clones only and misses some. The sample records tens of thousands of clones, around 83% being singletons. Source: CD4+ or CD8+ T cells sorted from blood, taken in a trial of the OX40 agonist ivuxolimab. These receptors were taken from an adult with an advanced solid tumor such as melanoma, head and neck, liver or kidney cancer. Each CDR3 is given with its conserved first and last residue. D genes are given only for firm matches. Expanded clones get a size class; other rows say once, few or many, or leave the size out.

j_gene: TRBJ1-3; v_gene: TRBV19; d_gene: NA; abundance: NA; CDR3aa: CASSIADRISGNTIYF; CDR3nt: TGTGCCAGTAGTATAGCCGACAGGATCTCTGGAAACACCATATATTTT
j_gene: TRBJ2-2; v_gene: TRBV9; d_gene: TRBD1; abundance: NA; CDR3aa: CASGPGQGVTGELFF; CDR3nt: TGTGCCAGCGGACCGGGACAGGGAGTCACCGGGGAGCTGTTTTTT
j_gene: TRBJ2-3; v_gene: TRBV4-1; d_gene: NA; abundance: NA; CDR3aa: CASSPGTAQYF; CDR3nt: TGCGCCAGCAGCCCCGGGACGGCGCAGTATTTT
j_gene: TRBJ1-2; v_gene: TRBV29-1; d_gene: NA; abundance: NA; CDR3aa: CSVDVPPGGGYTF; CDR3nt: TGCAGCGTTGATGTCCCGCCGGGAGGAGGCTACACCTTC
j_gene: TRBJ1-1; v_gene: TRBV5-1; d_gene: TRBD1; abundance: NA; CDR3aa: CASTSTGGVTEAFF; CDR3nt: TGCGCCAGCACCTCGACAGGGGGCGTCACTGAAGCTTTCTTT
j_gene: TRBJ1-1; v_gene: TRBV7-2; d_gene: NA; abundance: NA; CDR3aa: CASSFTGTTEAFF; CDR3nt: TGTGCCAGCAGCTTCACAGGGACCACTGAAGCTTTCTTT
j_gene: TRBJ2-1; v_gene: TRBV9; d_gene: NA; abundance: NA; CDR3aa: CASSVDPGAKGNEQFF; CDR3nt: TGTGCCAGCAGCGTAGATCCGGGGGCAAAGGGCAATGAGCAGTTCTTC
j_gene: TRBJ2-1; v_gene: TRBV6-4; d_gene: TRBD2; abundance: NA; CDR3aa: CASSDTSGSVNEQFF; CDR3nt: TGTGCCAGCAGTGACACAAGCGGGAGCGTGAATGAGCAGTTCTTC
j_gene: TRBJ2-3; v_gene: TRBV10-2; d_gene: NA; abundance: NA; CDR3aa: CASSGLQTTDTQYF; CDR3nt: TGCGCCAGCAGTGGTTTGCAGACCACAGATACGCAGTATTTT
j_gene: TRBJ2-3; v_gene: TRBV9; d_gene: NA; abundance: NA; CDR3aa: CASSVWDTDTQYF; CDR3nt: TGTGCCAGCAGCGTTTGGGATACAGATACGCAGTATTTT
j_gene: TRBJ1-3; v_gene: TRBV19; d_gene: NA; abundance: NA; CDR3aa: CASSGIRASSGNTIYF; CDR3nt: TGTGCCAGTAGTGGCATAAGGGCCAGCTCTGGAAACACCATATATTTT
j_gene: TRBJ1-1; v_gene: TRBV18; d_gene: TRBD1; abundance: few; CDR3aa: CASSPLNRGTEAFF; CDR3nt: TGTGCCAGCTCACCACTTAACAGGGGCACTGAAGCTTTCTTT
j_gene: TRBJ1-2; v_gene: TRBV15; d_gene: NA; abundance: NA; CDR3aa: CATSRDHPYGYTF; CDR3nt: TGTGCCACCAGCAGAGATCACCCGTATGGCTACACCTTC
j_gene: TRBJ2-7; v_gene: TRBV19; d_gene: NA; abundance: NA; CDR3aa: CASSIGAPGHASYEQYF; CDR3nt: TGTGCCAGTAGTATAGGAGCACCGGGACACGCATCCTACGAGCAGTACTTC
j_gene: TRBJ2-1; v_gene: TRBV11-3; d_gene: NA; abundance: NA; CDR3aa: CASSLANEQFF; CDR3nt: TGTGCCAGCAGCTTAGCGAATGAGCAGTTCTTC
j_gene: TRBJ1-6; v_gene: TRBV5-6; d_gene: NA; abundance: few; CDR3aa: CASSLGGNTRSSPLHF; CDR3nt: TGTGCCAGCAGCTTGGGTGGGAACACTCGAAGCTCACCCCTCCACTTT
j_gene: TRBJ1-2; v_gene: TRBV7-2; d_gene: NA; abundance: NA; CDR3aa: CASSLGGSGVLYGYTF; CDR3nt: TGTGCCAGCAGCTTAGGAGGGTCGGGGGTGCTCTATGGCTACACCTTC
j_gene: TRBJ2-7; v_gene: TRBV14; d_gene: NA; abundance: NA; CDR3aa: CASSQDFFGLRF; CDR3nt: TGTGCCAGCAGCCAAGACTTTTTCGGTTTGCGCTTC
j_gene: TRBJ2-3; v_gene: TRBV6-6; d_gene: NA; abundance: once; CDR3aa: CASSYSGGFTDTQYF; CDR3nt: TGTGCCAGCAGTTACTCGGGGGGATTCACAGATACGCAGTATTTT
j_gene: TRBJ2-2; v_gene: TRBV19; d_gene: TRBD1; abundance: NA; CDR3aa: CASRSGQGRAGELFF; CDR3nt: TGTGCCAGTAGGAGCGGACAGGGGAGGGCCGGGGAGCTGTTTTTT
j_gene: TRBJ2-3; v_gene: TRBV29-1; d_gene: TRBD1; abundance: NA; CDR3aa: CSVPKRDSVDTQYF; CDR3nt: TGCAGCGTTCCTAAGAGGGACAGTGTCGATACGCAGTATTTT
j_gene: TRBJ2-7; v_gene: TRBV6-5; d_gene: TRBD1; abundance: NA; CDR3aa: CASSAGGAEQYF; CDR3nt: TGTGCCAGCAGCGCAGGGGGCGCCGAGCAGTACTTC
j_gene: TRBJ2-2; v_gene: TRBV7-6; d_gene: NA; abundance: once; CDR3aa: CASSSRQGLNTGELFF; CDR3nt: TGTGCCAGCAGCTCACGACAGGGACTCAACACCGGGGAGCTGTTTTTT
j_gene: TRBJ1-2; v_gene: TRBV2; d_gene: NA; abundance: NA; CDR3aa: CASSGTPVGGYTF; CDR3nt: TGTGCCAGCAGCGGGACACCCGTTGGGGGCTACACCTTC
j_gene: TRBJ2-3; v_gene: TRBV4-3; d_gene: NA; abundance: NA; CDR3aa: CASSLNSGAADTQYF; CDR3nt: TGCGCCAGCAGCCTAAATAGTGGGGCGGCAGATACGCAGTATTTT
j_gene: TRBJ2-1; v_gene: TRBV10-3; d_gene: TRBD2; abundance: NA; CDR3aa: CAITGLAGGQTHNEQFF; CDR3nt: TGTGCCATCACTGGACTAGCGGGGGGGCAGACACACAATGAGCAGTTCTTC
j_gene: TRBJ1-5; v_gene: TRBV2; d_gene: TRBD1; abundance: NA; CDR3aa: CASTVDRGGNQPQHF; CDR3nt: TGTGCCAGCACCGTGGACAGGGGAGGAAATCAGCCCCAGCATTTT
j_gene: TRBJ2-5; v_gene: TRBV7-2; d_gene: NA; abundance: NA; CDR3aa: CASSSPILETQYF; CDR3nt: TGTGCCAGCAGCTCCCCTATCCTGGAGACCCAGTACTTC
j_gene: TRBJ2-7; v_gene: TRBV4-1; d_gene: TRBD2; abundance: few; CDR3aa: CASSQQLAGFYEQYF; CDR3nt: TGCGCCAGCAGCCAGCAACTAGCGGGGTTTTACGAGCAGTACTTC
j_gene: TRBJ2-2; v_gene: TRBV11-2; d_gene: TRBD2; abundance: NA; CDR3aa: CASSPGGGLANTGELFF; CDR3nt: TGTGCCAGCAGCCCGGGCGGGGGGCTCGCGAACACCGGGGAGCTGTTTTTT
j_gene: TRBJ2-2; v_gene: TRBV4-2; d_gene: TRBD2; abundance: NA; CDR3aa: CASSSTGGGTGELFF; CDR3nt: TGTGCCAGCAGCTCAACGGGGGGTGGTACCGGGGAGCTGTTTTTT
j_gene: TRBJ2-1; v_gene: TRBV23-1; d_gene: NA; abundance: few; CDR3aa: CASSQSYGGQFF; CDR3nt: TGCGCCAGCAGTCAATCTTACGGGGGCCAGTTCTTC
j_gene: TRBJ1-5; v_gene: TRBV4-1; d_gene: NA; abundance: NA; CDR3aa: CASSHGFINQPQHF; CDR3nt: TGCGCCAGCAGCCACGGTTTCATCAATCAGCCCCAGCATTTT
j_gene: TRBJ2-1; v_gene: TRBV4-1; d_gene: TRBD2; abundance: NA; CDR3aa: CASSQDVIAGKKQFF; CDR3nt: TGCGCCAGCAGCCAAGATGTAATAGCGGGGAAGAAGCAGTTCTTC
j_gene: TRBJ1-2; v_gene: TRBV11-2; d_gene: TRBD1; abundance: NA; CDR3aa: CASSLSGGRYGYTF; CDR3nt: TGTGCCAGCAGCTTGTCAGGGGGCCGCTATGGCTACACCTTC
j_gene: TRBJ1-5; v_gene: TRBV30; d_gene: NA; abundance: NA; CDR3aa: CAWASRGNQPQHF; CDR3nt: TGTGCCTGGGCCTCGCGGGGCAATCAGCCCCAGCATTTT
j_gene: TRBJ1-4; v_gene: TRBV7-9; d_gene: NA; abundance: NA; CDR3aa: CASSPGRGRNEKLFF; CDR3nt: TGTGCCAGCAGCCCAGGGAGGGGCCGTAATGAAAAACTGTTTTTT
j_gene: TRBJ2-3; v_gene: TRBV7-8; d_gene: TRBD2; abundance: NA; CDR3aa: CASRRAGALGTDTQYF; CDR3nt: TGTGCCAGCAGGCGAGCGGGGGCTCTGGGCACAGATACGCAGTATTTT
j_gene: TRBJ2-7; v_gene: TRBV4-2; d_gene: TRBD1; abundance: NA; CDR3aa: CASSLGTGASYEQYF; CDR3nt: TGTGCCAGCAGCCTGGGGACAGGGGCTTCCTACGAGCAGTACTTC
j_gene: TRBJ2-7; v_gene: TRBV6-1; d_gene: TRBD1; abundance: NA; CDR3aa: CASSGDRAVYF; CDR3nt: TGTGCCAGCAGTGGAGACAGGGCTGTTTACTTC
j_gene: TRBJ2-3; v_gene: TRBV5-1; d_gene: NA; abundance: NA; CDR3aa: CASRRDITDTQYF; CDR3nt: TGCGCCAGCAGAAGGGATATCACAGATACGCAGTATTTT
j_gene: TRBJ1-1; v_gene: TRBV11-2; d_gene: NA; abundance: NA; CDR3aa: CASSSGRRGNTEAFF; CDR3nt: TGTGCCAGCAGCTCGGGCCGGCGGGGGAACACTGAAGCTTTCTTT
j_gene: TRBJ2-3; v_gene: TRBV5-1; d_gene: TRBD1; abundance: NA; CDR3aa: CASSKGQKDSDTQYF; CDR3nt: TGCGCCAGCAGCAAGGGACAGAAAGATTCAGATACGCAGTATTTT
j_gene: TRBJ2-3; v_gene: TRBV5-4; d_gene: TRBD2; abundance: NA; CDR3aa: CASRPAGITDTQYF; CDR3nt: TGTGCCAGCAGGCCAGCGGGGATCACAGATACGCAGTATTTT
j_gene: TRBJ1-6; v_gene: TRBV19; d_gene: TRBD1; abundance: NA; CDR3aa: CASSGTGGMYNSPLHF; CDR3nt: TGTGCCAGTAGTGGGACAGGGGGGATGTATAATTCACCCCTCCACTTT
j_gene: TRBJ2-7; v_gene: TRBV5-5; d_gene: NA; abundance: NA; CDR3aa: CASSLAEYEQYF; CDR3nt: TGTGCCAGCAGCTTGGCGGAGTACGAGCAGTACTTC
j_gene: TRBJ2-1; v_gene: TRBV27; d_gene: TRBD2; abundance: NA; CDR3aa: CASGLAGEEQFF; CDR3nt: TGTGCCAGCGGACTAGCGGGAGAGGAGCAGTTCTTC
j_gene: TRBJ2-1; v_gene: TRBV6-1; d_gene: NA; abundance: few; CDR3aa: CASSEQANAYNEQFF; CDR3nt: TGTGCCAGCAGTGAACAAGCCAATGCCTACAATGAGCAGTTCTTC